This TCR beta chain stems from a study of chemoradiotherapy in HPV16-positive cancers. Study context: Candidate HPV-specific clones and shared TCR motifs came from a couple of HPV16-positive patients. Study-level results: Non-HPV-specific T cells did not expand in tumors during treatment, whereas candidate HPV-specific clones and E7-related motifs did. HPV-specific T cells were functionally defined from only a couple of HPV16-positive patients. In HPV16-positive patients, HPV-responsive T-cell expansion tracked better recurrence-free survival.

Generated by immunoSEQ multiplex PCR, the TCRdb table keeps only in-frame clones and is missing some. This repertoire shows under 900 clones, over 90% found once; its top ten account for 7.5% to 9%. This CDR3 spans 14 amino acids. V shed 1 base and J shed 4 bases, with 10 bases lying between them. Germline-derived CDR1 and CDR2 are SGHAT and FQDESV (reference sequence). As for this clone: Its specificity is not known.

The chain is built from TRBV11-1 and TRBJ2-5; no reliable D call. Sequencing used tumor tissue, obtained from a patient who underwent chemoradiotherapy. This sequence originates from a human donor with HPV-associated anogenital cancer. CDR3 in amino acids: CASSLVGFGETQYF. The CDR3 DNA reads TGTGCCAGCAGCTTAGTTGGATTCGGAGAGACCCAGTACTTC. Using reference TRBV11-1 and TRBJ2-5 for the parts outside the CDR3, the full variable domain is EAEVAQSPRYKITEKSQAVAFWCDPISGHATLYWYRQILGQGPELLVQFQDESVVDDSQLPKDRFSAERLKGVDSTLKIQPAELGDSAMYLCASSLVGFGETQYFGPGTRLLVL.